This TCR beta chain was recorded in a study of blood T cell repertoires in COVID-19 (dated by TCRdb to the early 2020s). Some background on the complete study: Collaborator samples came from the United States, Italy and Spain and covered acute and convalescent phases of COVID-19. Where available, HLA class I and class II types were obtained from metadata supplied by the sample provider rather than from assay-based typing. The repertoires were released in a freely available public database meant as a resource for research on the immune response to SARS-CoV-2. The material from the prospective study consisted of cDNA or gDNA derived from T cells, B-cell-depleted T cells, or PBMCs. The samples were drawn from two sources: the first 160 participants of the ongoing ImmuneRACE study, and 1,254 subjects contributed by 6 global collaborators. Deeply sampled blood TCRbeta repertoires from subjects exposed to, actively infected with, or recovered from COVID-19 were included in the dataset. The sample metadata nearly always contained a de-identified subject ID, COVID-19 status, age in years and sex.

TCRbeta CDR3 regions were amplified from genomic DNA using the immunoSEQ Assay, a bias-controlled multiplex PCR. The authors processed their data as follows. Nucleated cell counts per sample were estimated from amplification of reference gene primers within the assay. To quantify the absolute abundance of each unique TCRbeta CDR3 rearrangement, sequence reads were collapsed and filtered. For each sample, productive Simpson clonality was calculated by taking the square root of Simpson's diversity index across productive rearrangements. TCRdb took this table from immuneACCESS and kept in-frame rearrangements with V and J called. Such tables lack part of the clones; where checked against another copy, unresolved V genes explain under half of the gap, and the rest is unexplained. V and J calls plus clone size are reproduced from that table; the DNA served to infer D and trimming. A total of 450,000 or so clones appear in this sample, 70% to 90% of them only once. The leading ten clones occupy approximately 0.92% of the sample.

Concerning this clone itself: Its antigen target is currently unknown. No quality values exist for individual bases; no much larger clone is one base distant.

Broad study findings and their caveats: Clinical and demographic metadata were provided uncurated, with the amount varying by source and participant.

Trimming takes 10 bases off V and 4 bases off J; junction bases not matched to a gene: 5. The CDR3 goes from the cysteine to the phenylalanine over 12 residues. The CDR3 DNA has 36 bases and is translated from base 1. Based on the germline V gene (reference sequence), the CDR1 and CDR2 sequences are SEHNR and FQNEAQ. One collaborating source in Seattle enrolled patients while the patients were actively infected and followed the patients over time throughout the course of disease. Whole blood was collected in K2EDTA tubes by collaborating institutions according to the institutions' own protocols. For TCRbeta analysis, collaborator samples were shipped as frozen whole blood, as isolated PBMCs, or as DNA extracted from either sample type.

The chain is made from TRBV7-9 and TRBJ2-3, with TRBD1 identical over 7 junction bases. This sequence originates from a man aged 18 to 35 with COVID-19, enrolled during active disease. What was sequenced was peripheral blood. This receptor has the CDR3 CATTGSADTQYF. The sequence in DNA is TGTGCCACGACAGGGTCGGCAGATACGCAGTATTTT.